The rows below give T cell receptor beta chains drawn from one sample of a study of T cell responses to AZD1222 COVID-19 vaccine. Sequencing was performed with immunoSEQ multiplex PCR; in TCRdb, only in-frame clones are kept and a portion is missing. Of 140,000 or so clones listed, more than 70% are singletons. The sequences come from peripheral blood, collected 28 days after the second AZD1222 dose. These receptors were taken from an adult who received the AZD1222 COVID-19 vaccine. Both conserved end residues are part of each CDR3. Fields, in order: clone size, J gene, V gene, D gene, CDR3 DNA, CDR3 protein. D genes are given only for firm matches. Not every row has a clone size; where given, it reads once, few, many or a size class.

>-|TRBJ2-5|TRBV3-1/TRBV3-2|-
TGTGCCAGCAGCCACCGACAAGAGACCCAGTACTTC
CASSHRQETQYF
>-|TRBJ2-2|TRBV7-9|-
TGTGCCAGCAGCCCCGGAACCAGTGGAGAGTCCGGGGAGCTGTTTTTT
CASSPGTSGESGELFF
>-|TRBJ2-1|TRBV20-1|-
TGCAGTGCTCCCGAAGAAGATGAGCAGTTCTTC
CSAPEEDEQFF
>-|TRBJ2-1|TRBV5-1|-
TGCGCCAGCAGCTTGGACGGCCCCGCGCCCAAGTTCTTC
CASSLDGPAPKFF
>-|TRBJ2-2|TRBV5-1|TRBD2
TGCGCCAGCAGCTCGGGACTAGCGGGAGACACCGGGGAGCTGTTTTTT
CASSSGLAGDTGELFF
>-|TRBJ2-2|TRBV5-1|-
TGCGCCAGCAGCACTACAGGGTCAGGCGGGGAGCTGTTTTTT
CASSTTGSGGELFF
>few|TRBJ2-7|TRBV28|TRBD1
TGTGCCAGCAGTCGAGGAGGACAGGGCTACGAGCAGTACTTC
CASSRGGQGYEQYF
>few|TRBJ1-2|TRBV4-1|-
TGCGCCAGCAGCCAAGCCACCGCCTATGGCTACACCTTC
CASSQATAYGYTF
>-|TRBJ2-1|TRBV12-2|-
TGTGCAAGTCGCTTAAACACTGGGCCCTACAATGAGCAGTTCTTC
CASRLNTGPYNEQFF
>once|TRBJ1-5|TRBV28|-
TGTGCCAGCACCCCCTTGGGGGAGGGGATGAATCAGCCCCAGCATTTT
CASTPLGEGMNQPQHF
>-|TRBJ1-3|TRBV4-2|TRBD1
TGTGCCAGCAGCCCACGGACAGGGACTGGAAACACCATATATTTT
CASSPRTGTGNTIYF
>-|TRBJ1-1|TRBV6-1|-
TGTGCCAGCAGTAAAGGTCCCAGGGGCGTGAACACTGAAGCTTTCTTT
CASSKGPRGVNTEAFF
>-|TRBJ1-3|TRBV9|TRBD1
TGTGCCAGCAGCGGGGGACAGGGTGGAAACACCATATATTTT
CASSGGQGGNTIYF
>-|TRBJ1-6|TRBV2|-
TGTGCCAGCAGTTTCATTCAGGGGAGTTCACCCCTCCACTTT
CASSFIQGSSPLHF
>-|TRBJ2-1|TRBV2|-
TGTGCCAGTAGACCAGTTTGGGGCGCCCGGGATGAGCAGTTCTTC
CASRPVWGARDEQFF
>-|TRBJ2-3|TRBV6-5|TRBD2
TGTGCCAGCAGTTACACGGGGGGGCCCCCAGATACGCAGTATTTT
CASSYTGGPPDTQYF
>-|TRBJ2-1|TRBV4-1|TRBD2
TGCGCCAGCAGCCACCTGCAGGTAGCGGGGGATGCTGAGCAGTTCTTC
CASSHLQVAGDAEQFF
>many|TRBJ1-2|TRBV2|-
TGTGCCAGCAGTGATGCAGCGGGCTATGGCTACACCTTC
CASSDAAGYGYTF
>-|TRBJ2-1|TRBV19|TRBD1
TGTGCCAGTAGTATTTGGACAGGGGGGGACAATGAGCAGTTCTTC
CASSIWTGGDNEQFF
>-|TRBJ2-3|TRBV7-2|-
TGTGCCAGCAGCAGAGGGGGAGGGGGCACAGATACGCAGTATTTT
CASSRGGGGTDTQYF
>-|TRBJ1-1|TRBV10-3|TRBD1
TGTGCCATCAGACCTTCCGGGACAGGGGCATTGAACACTGAAGCTTTCTTT
CAIRPSGTGALNTEAFF
>-|TRBJ2-2|TRBV11-2|-
TGTGCCAGCAGCTTCGACTTCCCAAACACCGGGGAGCTGTTTTTT
CASSFDFPNTGELFF
>-|TRBJ1-5|TRBV28|TRBD1
TGTGCCAGCAGTCGTCCCGTAGATACAGGGGTTTATCAGCCCCAGCATTTT
CASSRPVDTGVYQPQHF
>-|TRBJ1-1|TRBV19|-
TGTGCCAGTAGTATAATGGACAGTCGGACTGAAGCTTTCTTT
CASSIMDSRTEAFF
>-|TRBJ1-5|TRBV19|TRBD1
TGTGCCACCGGACAGGGGGCCCTCTTGAGTCAGCCCCAGCATTTT
CATGQGALLSQPQHF
>few|TRBJ1-1|TRBV18|-
TGTGCCAGCTCACTAAAGAGTCTCACTGAAGCTTTCTTT
CASSLKSLTEAFF
>-|TRBJ2-7|TRBV6-6|TRBD1
TGTGCCAGCAGTCTACTCGCCATGTCGACAGGACAGGGTATTGGTCACGAGCAGTACTTC
CASSLLAMSTGQGIGHEQYF
>-|TRBJ1-1|TRBV5-1|TRBD1
TGCGCCAGCAGCTTGGCACAGGGGTCGTACCTCGAAGCTTTCTTT
CASSLAQGSYLEAFF
>-|TRBJ2-7|TRBV4-1|-
TGCGCCAGCAGCCAAGATCTTACAGGGTATTCCTACGAGCAGTACTTC
CASSQDLTGYSYEQYF
>-|TRBJ2-7|TRBV30|-
TGTGCCTGGAGGTCTGGAGGGTTAAGCTACGAGCAGTACTTC
CAWRSGGLSYEQYF
>-|TRBJ2-1|TRBV5-6|TRBD2
TGTGCCAGCAGCTTGGGCCCCGGGACTAGCGTCGACAATGAGCAGTTCTTC
CASSLGPGTSVDNEQFF
>-|TRBJ1-3|TRBV7-2|-
TGTGCCAGCAGCACCGAGGGGAGCACCCGGTTT
CASSTEGSTRF
>once|TRBJ2-2|TRBV19|TRBD1
TGTGCCAGTATCACGGGACAGGGCACCGGGGAGCTGTTTTTT
CASITGQGTGELFF
>few|TRBJ2-3|TRBV2|TRBD2
TGTGCCAGCAGTGAAAGTCGGGGACTAGCGGGAGGGCCTACAGATACGCAGTATTTT
CASSESRGLAGGPTDTQYF
>-|TRBJ2-1|TRBV27|-
TGTGCCAGCAGTGACCGGGATGCTTCGTACAATGAGCAGTTCTTC
CASSDRDASYNEQFF
>-|TRBJ1-4|TRBV7-6|-
TGTGCCAGCAGCTTATTATTGGCCTTTGAACTGTTTTTT
CASSLLLAFELFF
>-|TRBJ1-3|TRBV9|-
TGTGCCAGCAGCGGAGAGGGGAAGGGGCTAGTTGGTGGAAACACCATATATTTT
CASSGEGKGLVGGNTIYF
>medium-sized|TRBJ2-6|TRBV9|-
TGTGCCAGCAGCGAGACCACCAGGGTTGGGGCCAACGTCCTGACTTTC
CASSETTRVGANVLTF
>-|TRBJ1-5|TRBV11-2|-
TGTGCCAGCAGCTTCGGGCAAGGGGGGAATCAGCCCCAGCATTTT
CASSFGQGGNQPQHF
>-|TRBJ2-3|TRBV7-2|TRBD2
TGTGCCAGCAGCTTAGGGACTAGCGGGGGGGCCTTTAGAACAGATACGCAGTATTTT
CASSLGTSGGAFRTDTQYF
>medium-sized|TRBJ1-1|TRBV5-1|-
TGCGCCAGCAGCTTGGAGACCGGGACAGAAGCTTTCTTT
CASSLETGTEAFF
>-|TRBJ2-3|TRBV5-1|-
TGCGCCAGCAGCTTGAACCCAGCGGGTAGCACAGATACGCAGTATTTT
CASSLNPAGSTDTQYF
>-|TRBJ1-1|TRBV29-1|-
TGCAGCGTTGACAGGACTGGGAACACTGAAGCTTTCTTT
CSVDRTGNTEAFF
>-|TRBJ2-1|TRBV19|-
TGTGCCAGTAGCCTTGGAGGTAACTACAATGAGCAGTTCTTC
CASSLGGNYNEQFF
>-|TRBJ1-3|TRBV4-2|-
TGTGCCAGCAGCCAACAGGGATCTCGGGACACCATATATTTT
CASSQQGSRDTIYF
>-|TRBJ1-2|TRBV19|TRBD1
TGTGCCAGTAGTATCCGTGTCGGGACAGGGGCTGGCTACACCTTC
CASSIRVGTGAGYTF
>once|TRBJ2-6|TRBV30|-
TGTGCCTGGAGTGAGGGTGGGGCTGGGGCCAACGTCCTGACTTTC
CAWSEGGAGANVLTF
>-|TRBJ1-5|TRBV10-3|-
TGTGCCATCAGTGAGAATGCCTCCCATCAGCCCCAGCATTTT
CAISENASHQPQHF
>-|TRBJ1-5|TRBV27|-
TGTGCCAGCAGTTCTGGGGGAGTTTATAGCAATCAGCCCCAGCATTTT
CASSSGGVYSNQPQHF
>-|TRBJ1-5|TRBV18|-
TGTGCCAGCTCACCGTCCCGGGGGGGGCCTAGCAATCAGCCCCAGCATTTT
CASSPSRGGPSNQPQHF
>-|TRBJ2-7|TRBV11-2|TRBD2
TGTGCCAGCACCCTACTAGCGGGAGGCTACGAGCAGTACTTC
CASTLLAGGYEQYF
>-|TRBJ2-7|TRBV27|-
TGTGCCAGCGTTGGTAGCGGAACCTACGAGCAGTACTTC
CASVGSGTYEQYF
>-|TRBJ2-7|TRBV29-1|TRBD1
TGCAGCGCTCTTGACAGGGGCTACGAGCAGTACTTC
CSALDRGYEQYF